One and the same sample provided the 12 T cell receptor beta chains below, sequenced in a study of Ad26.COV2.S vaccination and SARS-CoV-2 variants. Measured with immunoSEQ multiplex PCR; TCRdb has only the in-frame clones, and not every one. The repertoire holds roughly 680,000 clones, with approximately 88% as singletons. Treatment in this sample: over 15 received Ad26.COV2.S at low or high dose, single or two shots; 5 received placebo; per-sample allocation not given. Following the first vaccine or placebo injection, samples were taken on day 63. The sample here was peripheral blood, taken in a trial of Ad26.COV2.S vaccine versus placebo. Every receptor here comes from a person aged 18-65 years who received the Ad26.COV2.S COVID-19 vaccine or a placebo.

CDR3 in amino acids: CASSYSGTGLNTEAFF. Written as DNA, the CDR3 is TGTGCCAGCAGTTACTCGGGGACAGGGTTGAACACTGAAGCTTTCTTT. The V call is TRBV6-5, the J call TRBJ1-1, with 9 bases lining up with TRBD1. Germline V gives CDR1 MNHEY, CDR2 SVGAGI. The CDR3 length is 16 residues. V was pared by 0 bases and J by 0 bases, with 2 bases of the junction left unmatched.

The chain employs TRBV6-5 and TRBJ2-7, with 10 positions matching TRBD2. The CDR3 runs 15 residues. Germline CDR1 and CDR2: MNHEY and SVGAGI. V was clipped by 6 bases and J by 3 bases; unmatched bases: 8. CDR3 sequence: CASSQLAGTVYEQYF. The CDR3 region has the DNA TGTGCCAGCAGCCAACTAGCGGGAACCGTCTACGAGCAGTACTTC.

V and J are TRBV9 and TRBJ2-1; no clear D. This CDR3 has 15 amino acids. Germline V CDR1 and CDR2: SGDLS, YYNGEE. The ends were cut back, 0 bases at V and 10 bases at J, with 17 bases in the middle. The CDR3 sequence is CASSVGTVRSEEQFF. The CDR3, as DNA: TGTGCCAGCAGCGTAGGGACGGTTAGGTCGGAGGAGCAGTTCTTC.

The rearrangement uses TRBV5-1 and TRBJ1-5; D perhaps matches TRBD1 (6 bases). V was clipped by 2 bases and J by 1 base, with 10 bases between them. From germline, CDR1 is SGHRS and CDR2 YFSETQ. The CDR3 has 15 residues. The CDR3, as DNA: TGCGCCAGCAGCTTAGGAGGGGGAAGCAATCAGCCCCAGCATTTT. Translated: CASSLGGGSNQPQHF.

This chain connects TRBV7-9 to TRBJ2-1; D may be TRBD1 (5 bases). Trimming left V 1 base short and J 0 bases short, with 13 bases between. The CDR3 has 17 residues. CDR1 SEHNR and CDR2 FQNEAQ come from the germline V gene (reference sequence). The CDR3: CASSLVWGPSSYNEQFF. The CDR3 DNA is TGTGCCAGCAGCTTAGTATGGGGCCCTAGCTCCTACAATGAGCAGTTCTTC.

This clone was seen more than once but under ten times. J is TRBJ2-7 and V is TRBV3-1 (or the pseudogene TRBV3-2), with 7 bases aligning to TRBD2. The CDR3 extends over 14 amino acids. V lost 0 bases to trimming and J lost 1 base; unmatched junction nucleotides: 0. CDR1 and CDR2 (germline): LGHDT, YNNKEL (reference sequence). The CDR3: CASSQEGGSYEQYF. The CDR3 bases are TGTGCCAGCAGCCAAGAGGGGGGGTCCTACGAGCAGTACTTC.

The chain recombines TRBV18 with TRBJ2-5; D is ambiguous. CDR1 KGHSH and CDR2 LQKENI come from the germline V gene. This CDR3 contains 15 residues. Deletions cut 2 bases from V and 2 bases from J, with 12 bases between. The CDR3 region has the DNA TGTGCCAGCTCACCAAGGGTCGCGAGTCAAGAGACCCAGTACTTC. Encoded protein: CASSPRVASQETQYF.

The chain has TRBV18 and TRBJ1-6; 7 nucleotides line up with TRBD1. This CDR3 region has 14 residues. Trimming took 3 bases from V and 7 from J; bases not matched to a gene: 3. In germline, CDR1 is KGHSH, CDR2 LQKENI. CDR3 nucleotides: TGTGCCAGCTCACCGACAGGGTGGAATTCACCCCTCCACTTT. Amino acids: CASSPTGWNSPLHF.

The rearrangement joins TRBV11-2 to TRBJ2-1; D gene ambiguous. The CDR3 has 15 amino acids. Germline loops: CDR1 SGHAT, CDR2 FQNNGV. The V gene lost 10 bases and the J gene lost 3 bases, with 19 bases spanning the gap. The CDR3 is CATILGGPSYNEQFF. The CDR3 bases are TGTGCCACCATTCTAGGTGGTCCTAGCTACAATGAGCAGTTCTTC.

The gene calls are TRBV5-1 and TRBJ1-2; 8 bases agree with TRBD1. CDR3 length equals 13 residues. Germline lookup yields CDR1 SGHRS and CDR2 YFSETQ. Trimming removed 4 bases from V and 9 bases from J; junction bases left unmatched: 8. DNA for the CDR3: TGCGCCAGCAGCCCGGGACAGGCGGAAAGCTACACCTTC. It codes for CASSPGQAESYTF.

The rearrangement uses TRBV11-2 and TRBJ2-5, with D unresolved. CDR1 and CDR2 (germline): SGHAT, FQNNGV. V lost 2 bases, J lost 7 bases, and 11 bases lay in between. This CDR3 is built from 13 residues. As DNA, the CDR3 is TGTGCCAGCAGCTTATCTACCCTCGGGACCCAGTACTTC. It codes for CASSLSTLGTQYF.

CDR3 coding DNA: TGTGCCAGCAGCTCGGGACAGGGCGTGACGAACACTGAAGCTTTCTTT. It translates to CASSSGQGVTNTEAFF. The rearrangement links TRBV5-4 to TRBJ1-1; TRBD1 matches at 9 bases. V lost 3 bases and J lost 1; bases outside the gene matches: 7. This CDR3 spans 16 amino acids. Germline CDR1 reads SGHNT; CDR2 reads YYREEE (reference sequence).